The rows below give T cell receptor beta chains drawn from one sample of a study of OX40 agonist ivuxolimab in advanced cancers. The protocol was immunoSEQ multiplex PCR, while the TCRdb copy is restricted to in-frame clones and leaves out a portion. The table records 60,000 to 70,000 clones, roughly four fifths of them present only once. The sequencing here drew on CD4+ or CD8+ T cells sorted from blood, taken in a trial of the OX40 agonist ivuxolimab. These receptors were obtained from an adult with an advanced solid tumor such as melanoma, head and neck, liver or kidney cancer. The CDR3 runs from the conserved cysteine through the conserved F or W. D genes are given only for firm matches. Part of the rows lack a size; the others show once, few, many or a class for expanded clones.

d_call	j_call	clone_size	v_call	cdr3_aa	cdr3_nt
.	TRBJ2-7	.	TRBV2	CASTRAYYEQYF	TGTGCCAGCACACGGGCTTACTACGAGCAGTACTTC
.	TRBJ1-2	.	TRBV7-2	CASSVTGHGYTF	TGTGCCAGCAGCGTTACAGGTCATGGCTACACCTTC
.	TRBJ1-5	once	TRBV4-2	CASSQDGRDRAYQPQHF	TGTGCCAGCAGCCAAGATGGCCGGGACCGGGCATATCAGCCCCAGCATTTT
TRBD1	TRBJ2-5	.	TRBV5-5	CASSTQGNQETQYF	TGTGCCAGCAGCACACAGGGGAACCAAGAGACCCAGTACTTC
.	TRBJ1-1	once	TRBV2	CASRLTVNTEAFF	TGTGCCAGCAGGTTGACCGTGAACACTGAAGCTTTCTTT
.	TRBJ1-6	.	TRBV27	CASSPTRNSPLHF	TGTGCCAGCAGTCCTACAAGGAATTCACCCCTCCACTTT
TRBD1	TRBJ2-2	.	TRBV19	CASSSGTGINTGELFF	TGTGCCAGTAGTTCCGGGACAGGGATCAACACCGGGGAGCTGTTTTTT
TRBD1	TRBJ1-3	.	TRBV19	CASSTTGGGNTIYF	TGTGCCAGTAGTACAACAGGGGGAGGAAACACCATATATTTT
.	TRBJ2-6	.	TRBV5-1	CASSLSGSNSGANVLTF	TGCGCCAGCAGCTTATCGGGGAGCAACTCTGGGGCCAACGTCCTGACTTTC
.	TRBJ2-1	.	TRBV7-9	CASSLLGESSYNEQFF	TGTGCCAGCAGCTTACTGGGTGAATCCTCCTACAATGAGCAGTTCTTC
.	TRBJ2-3	.	TRBV29-1	CSVVKTPGAPTDTQYF	TGCAGCGTTGTCAAGACACCGGGGGCACCCACAGATACGCAGTATTTT
TRBD2	TRBJ2-3	.	TRBV28	CASSLIRTSVDTQYF	TGTGCCAGCAGTTTAATCAGGACTAGCGTAGATACGCAGTATTTT
TRBD2	TRBJ2-1	.	TRBV6-6	CASSSAGGQFF	TGTGCCAGCAGTTCGGCGGGGGGGCAGTTCTTC
.	TRBJ2-1	.	TRBV28	CASQTTGREQFF	TGTGCCAGCCAAACCACCGGGAGAGAGCAGTTCTTC
.	TRBJ2-1	.	TRBV27	CASSLNSGGAHNEQFF	TGTGCCAGCAGTTTAAATTCGGGCGGGGCCCACAATGAGCAGTTCTTC
TRBD2	TRBJ2-2	.	TRBV12-5	CASGFIAGDHTGELFF	TGTGCTAGTGGTTTTATAGCGGGGGATCACACCGGGGAGCTGTTTTTT
.	TRBJ1-1	.	TRBV7-9	CASRIMADTEAFF	TGTGCCAGCAGGATCATGGCGGACACTGAAGCTTTCTTT
.	TRBJ1-2	.	TRBV5-8	CASSLVGRTAYGYTF	TGTGCCAGCAGCTTGGTTGGCAGGACAGCCTATGGCTACACCTTC
.	TRBJ2-2	.	TRBV6-6	CASSLLGAGELFF	TGTGCCAGCAGTCTCCTGGGAGCCGGGGAGCTGTTTTTT
.	TRBJ2-7	.	TRBV7-9	CASSLMGTSPPDEQYF	TGTGCCAGCAGCTTGATGGGGACGAGCCCGCCCGACGAGCAGTACTTC
TRBD1	TRBJ2-6	.	TRBV7-9	CASRPRDRGFFGANVLTF	TGTGCCAGCAGGCCCCGGGACAGGGGGTTCTTTGGGGCCAACGTCCTGACTTTC
.	TRBJ2-7	.	TRBV4-1	CASSQVIFGAESSYEQYF	TGCGCCAGCAGCCAAGTTATTTTTGGAGCGGAGAGCTCCTACGAGCAGTACTTC
.	TRBJ1-4	.	TRBV19	CASSIEGGSGEKLFF	TGTGCCAGTAGTATAGAAGGGGGTTCGGGTGAAAAACTGTTTTTT
.	TRBJ1-2	.	TRBV7-2	CASSFETGGYTF	TGTGCCAGCAGCTTTGAAACAGGAGGCTACACCTTC
.	TRBJ2-1	.	TRBV4-2	CASSQDRTDNEQFF	TGTGCCAGCAGCCAAGATCGCACAGACAATGAGCAGTTCTTC
TRBD1	TRBJ1-4	.	TRBV4-3	CASSQDLSFSGQGEKLFF	TGCGCCAGCAGCCAAGACCTTTCCTTTTCGGGACAGGGGGAAAAACTGTTTTTT